These 18 T cell receptor beta chains originate from one sample sequenced in a study of OX40 agonist ivuxolimab in advanced cancers. Method: immunoSEQ multiplex PCR; TCRdb's copy keeps in-frame clones and lacks some. This table has about 82,000 clones, just under 95% appearing once. The input for sequencing was CD4+ or CD8+ T cells sorted from blood, taken in a trial of the OX40 agonist ivuxolimab. The receptor source for this set is an adult with an advanced solid tumor such as melanoma, head and neck, liver or kidney cancer.

This clone has only one observation. The gene calls are TRBV10-3 and TRBJ1-1; D is ambiguous. Germline V gene lookup returns CDR1 ENHRY and CDR2 SYGVKD. The V end was cut by 4 bases, the J end by 6 bases, with 15 bases between. This CDR3 comprises 14 residues. This chain's CDR3 is CAISGREGLAEAFF. The DNA for the CDR3 is TGTGCCATCAGTGGCCGCGAGGGTCTCGCTGAAGCTTTCTTT.

The V and J genes are TRBV6-1 and TRBJ1-5; D uncertain. Trimming removed 1 base from V and 4 bases from J, with 5 bases in between. The CDR3 is 13 amino acids. Per germline, CDR1 MNHNS and CDR2 SASEGT. CDR3 residues: CASSEGGNQPQHF. The CDR3 nucleotides are TGTGCCAGCAGTGAAGGGGGTAATCAGCCCCAGCATTTT.

This clone was seen a few times. The genes are TRBV19 and TRBJ1-1; no firm D call. This CDR3 region has 13 residues. The V end lost 4 bases, the J end lost 1 base, and 7 bases lay between the germline ends. CDR1 is LNHDA and CDR2 is SQIVND in the germline V gene (reference sequence). In DNA, the CDR3 is TGTGCCAGTAGTAGGGAAAGGAACACTGAAGCTTTCTTT. It encodes CASSRERNTEAFF.

The genes are TRBV28 and TRBJ1-2, with D hard to call. Deletions cut 5 bases from V and 8 bases from J, with 12 bases between. Germline assignment: CDR1 MDHEN and CDR2 SYDVKM. CDR3 length: 12 residues. The CDR3 nucleotides read TGTGCCAGCAGTCCGCCCGCGGGGGGCTACACCTTC. Translating it yields CASSPPAGGYTF.

The CDR3 loop reads CASSLAALAANEQFF. The CDR3, as DNA: TGTGCCAGCAGCTTAGCGGCACTAGCAGCCAATGAGCAGTTCTTC. The chain couples TRBV7-9 to TRBJ2-1; a possible D gene is TRBD2 (6 bases). The CDR3 totals 15 residues. Germline V lookup: CDR1 SEHNR, CDR2 FQNEAQ (reference sequence). V was trimmed by 0 bases and J by 6 bases, leaving 12 bases between them.

The CDR3 is CASSRESGRGSYEQYF. CDR3 coding DNA: TGTGCCAGCAGCCGGGAAAGCGGGAGGGGCTCCTACGAGCAGTACTTC. The J gene is TRBJ2-7, the V gene TRBV7-9; 10 bases agree with TRBD2. Germline V CDR1 and CDR2: SEHNR, FQNEAQ (reference sequence). This CDR3 spans 16 amino acids. V dropped 5 bases and J dropped 0; count of bases not matched to a gene: 7.

The chain couples TRBV13 to TRBJ1-4; no clear D gene. Germline-derived CDR1 and CDR2 are PRHDT and FYEKMQ (reference sequence). This CDR3 contains 13 residues. Trimming left V 0 bases short and J 6 bases short, with 5 bases between. CDR3 nucleotides: TGTGCCAGCAGCTTAGGCGGTCATGAAAAACTGTTTTTT. Amino acid sequence: CASSLGGHEKLFF.

The CDR3 sequence: CASSVGTSENEQFF. Here the CDR3 DNA reads TGTGCCAGCAGCGTCGGGACTAGCGAAAATGAGCAGTTCTTC. This chain links TRBV9 with TRBJ2-1; 10 bases line up with TRBD2. CDR3 length: 14 residues. V trimming: 2 bases; J trimming: 7 bases; junction bases outside the gene matches: 3. CDR1 and CDR2 from the germline V gene are SGDLS and YYNGEE.

CDR3 region: CAWSFRPTDTQYF. CDR3 coding DNA: TGTGCCTGGAGTTTCCGACCCACAGATACGCAGTATTTT. The chain links TRBV30 to TRBJ2-3; D is ambiguous. Germline V CDR1 and CDR2: GTSNPN, SVGIG (reference sequence). The CDR3 has 13 residues. Trimming took off 2 bases at V and 2 bases at J, with 8 bases between the two ends.

This chain links TRBV6-5 with TRBJ1-1; 7 bases line up with TRBD1. The CDR3 covers 15 residues. The J segment lost 4 bases and the V segment lost 2 bases, leaving 7 bases of the junction unmatched. Germline-derived CDR1 and CDR2 are MNHEY and SVGAGI. CDR3 DNA: TGTGCCAGCAGTTACGGGGACAGCCGGACCACTGAAGCTTTCTTT. It yields the protein CASSYGDSRTTEAFF.

The genes are TRBV12-5 and TRBJ2-3; 12 bases line up with TRBD2. Germline CDR1 reads LGHNT; CDR2 reads FRNRAP. V lost 4 bases and J lost 10; bases outside the gene matches: 6. The CDR3 has 14 residues. The CDR3 DNA is TGTGCTAGTGGTTCCCGACTAGCGGGAGTGCCGCAGTATTTT. Protein product: CASGSRLAGVPQYF.

The chain recombines TRBV25-1 with TRBJ1-2, with D maybe TRBD1 (5 bases). Germline V gene data show CDR1 as MGHDK and CDR2 as SYGVNS. V was clipped by 2 bases and J by 7 bases, with 17 bases between them. The CDR3 is 15 residues long. This chain's CDR3 is CASSEPGRGYGGYTF. In DNA, the CDR3 is TGTGCCAGCAGTGAACCGGGACGGGGTTATGGTGGCTACACCTTC.

The chain has TRBV9 and TRBJ2-1, with D unresolved. Germline CDR1 SGDLS, CDR2 YYNGEE. This CDR3 comprises 15 residues. V was pared by 4 bases and J by 0 bases, with 11 bases between. The CDR3 reads CASSPEGRSYNEQFF. CDR3 nucleotide sequence: TGTGCCAGCAGCCCCGAAGGGCGCTCCTACAATGAGCAGTTCTTC.

The V call is TRBV2, the J call TRBJ2-1; the D gene is possibly TRBD2 (5 bases). This CDR3 has 11 amino acids. The ends were cut back, 8 bases at V and 10 bases at J, with 12 bases in the middle. The germline V gene has CDR1 SNHLY and CDR2 FYNNEI. The CDR3: CASHGKGEQFF. The DNA of the CDR3 is TGTGCCAGCCACGGGAAAGGGGAGCAGTTCTTC.

This chain connects TRBV6-1 to TRBJ2-3; D is undetermined. The CDR3 consists of 17 residues. Germline CDR1 is MNHNS and CDR2 is SASEGT. The ends were cut back, 2 bases at V and 0 bases at J, with 15 bases in the middle. The CDR3 sequence is CASSEYSAVSSTDTQYF. CDR3 DNA sequence: TGTGCCAGCAGTGAATATTCTGCGGTGTCTAGCACAGATACGCAGTATTTT.

The genes are TRBV15 and TRBJ2-5; tentatively, D is TRBD2 (5 bases). The CDR3 contains 13 residues. The germline V gene encodes CDR1 LNHNV and CDR2 YYDKDF (reference sequence). Between the trimmed V and J ends, which lost 8 bases and 2 bases, there was a span of 12 bases. The CDR3 reads CATSAGEQETQYF. In nucleotides, the CDR3 is TGTGCCACCTCGGCGGGTGAACAAGAGACCCAGTACTTC. The full variable domain, with the rest looked up from reference TRBV15 and TRBJ2-5, is DAMVIQNPRYQVTQFGKPVTLSCSQTLNHNVMYWYQQKSSQAPKLLFHYYDKDFNNEADTPDNFQSRRPNTSFCFLDIRSPGLGDTAMYLCATSAGEQETQYFGPGTRLLVL.

The chain couples TRBV30 to TRBJ1-2; the match to TRBD1 covers 7 bases. CDR3 size: 15 residues. Germline V CDR1 and CDR2: GTSNPN, SVGIG (reference sequence). The trim removed 2 bases at V and 1 base at J, leaving 7 bases unmatched. The CDR3 protein is CAWSYTGVVNYGYTF. The CDR3 nucleotides read TGTGCCTGGAGTTATACAGGGGTTGTTAACTATGGCTACACCTTC.

The chain combines TRBV5-1 with TRBJ1-3; unclear D gene. Trimming left V 2 bases short and J 4 bases short, with 7 bases between. From germline, CDR1 is SGHRS and CDR2 YFSETQ. This CDR3 spans 13 amino acids. CDR3 loop: CASSFGYGNTIYF. CDR3 DNA sequence: TGCGCCAGCAGCTTTGGGTACGGAAACACCATATATTTT.